The 2 T cell receptor beta chains presented below share a single source sample, sequenced in a study of siplizumab effects on memory and regulatory T cells. Profiling relied on immunoSEQ multiplex PCR, and the TCRdb table lists in-frame clones only, not all of them. The data contain some 65,000 clones, 80% to 90% of them seen just once; the ten biggest clones take up 1.5% to 2%. The sample comprised Tregs sorted from blood. Source of these receptors: a human donor in good health.

The CDR3, as DNA: TGCGCCAGCAGCTTGGTGGCAGGGCCTTATGGCTACACCTTC. Protein product: CASSLVAGPYGYTF. The rearrangement links TRBV5-1 to TRBJ1-2; the D gene is possibly TRBD1 (5 bases). Germline CDR1 and CDR2: SGHRS and YFSETQ. V lost 0 bases and J 5 bases, leaving 11 bases between the germline ends. CDR3 length: 14 residues.

The chain recombines TRBV5-5 with TRBJ1-3, with D possibly being TRBD1 (5 bases). V was shortened by 1 base and J by 4 bases, with 9 bases between the two germline ends. CDR1 and CDR2 (germline): SGHKS, YYEKEE (reference sequence). This CDR3 contains 14 residues. CDR3 protein: CASSLQGRGNTIYF. DNA for the CDR3: TGTGCCAGCAGCTTGCAGGGAAGGGGAAACACCATATATTTT.